One TCR beta chain is described in this entry. What it binds is not known. The sample is drawn from a study of shared clonotypes between healthy human individuals. For the study at large: Per donor, three plates held CD4 naive cells, three held CD4 memory, two held CD8 naive and one held CD8 memory.

Free of recent acute infections or vaccinations, the donors were healthy HIV-negative adults. This CDR3 contains 13 residues. The ends were cut back, 7 bases at V and 5 bases at J, with 14 bases in the middle. Germline V lookup: CDR1 SNHLY, CDR2 FYNNEI. Study conclusions and caveats: Clonotype sharing levels among donors were expected to vary with sequencing depth. Naive subsets generally had larger estimated richness than memory subsets.

Using immunoSEQ multiplex PCR, the repertoire was profiled, and TCRdb retains in-frame clones only, with some absent. This table has approximately 2.4 million clones, almost 96% appearing once. The TCR was taken from a man between 18 and 29 years old in good health. The chain employs TRBV2 and TRBJ1-1; a weak D match, TRBD1 (5 bases). Sequencing input: naive CD4+ T cells sorted from blood. Subset here: CD45RA+ positively selected. The CDR3 protein is CASKRGGWTEAFF. As DNA, the CDR3 is TGTGCCAGCAAAAGGGGCGGGTGGACTGAAGCTTTCTTT. The whole variable domain, remainder taken from reference TRBV2 and TRBJ1-1, is EPEVTQTPSHQVTQMGQEVILRCVPISNHLYFYWYRQILGQKVEFLVSFYNNEISEKSEIFDDQFSVERPDGSNFTLKIRSTKLEDSAMYFCASKRGGWTEAFFGQGTRLTVV.